This T cell receptor beta chain is from a study of OX40 agonist ivuxolimab in advanced cancers. Using immunoSEQ multiplex PCR, the repertoire was profiled, and TCRdb retains in-frame clones only, with some absent. Counted here are 34,000 or so clones, roughly 79% occurring once; the ten biggest clones make up about 20%. CDR3 length: 18 amino acids. The germline V and J ends were trimmed by 0 bases and 0 bases, with 16 bases remaining between them. Germline CDR1 and CDR2: SGHTS and YDEGEE. The sequences come from CD4+ or CD8+ T cells sorted from blood, collected in a trial of the OX40 agonist ivuxolimab. This TCR derives from an adult with an advanced solid tumor such as melanoma, head and neck, liver or kidney cancer. The V call is TRBV5-8, the J call TRBJ2-1; maybe TRBD2 (5 bases). The CDR3 sequence: CASSLEIAPLRSYNEQFF. DNA for the CDR3: TGTGCCAGCAGCTTGGAAATAGCGCCTTTACGCTCCTACAATGAGCAGTTCTTC.